This T cell receptor (beta chain) was found in a study of cytomegalovirus exposure and HLA in healthy donors. Study-level information: HLA-typed donors were the source of roughly 85 million unique TCRs held in an early data release. Study-wide findings and caveats: According to a later analysis, donors in an Asian-associated ancestry cluster reportedly had fewer N-insertions than the approximately 670-donor mean. Three CMV-associated chains proved CMV antigen-specific in vitro. Later on, a genetic analysis was performed. It linked a missense variant in DCLRE1C with V- and J-gene trimming of TCR beta.

As for this clone: Antigen: not known.

CDR1 and CDR2 (germline): SGHTA, FQGNSA. This CDR3 is 14 amino acids long. With 5 bases clipped from V and 5 bases from J, the junction kept 8 bases outside the gene matches. 13 Jbeta primers and 60 Vbeta primers were used for the PCR. Measured with immunoSEQ multiplex PCR; TCRdb has only the in-frame clones, and not every one. The data hold about 180,000 clones, with about 79% observed a single time. The clonotype originates from a man aged 40-49 years in good health and CMV-seropositive. This chain links TRBV7-2 with TRBJ2-5; 7 positions agree with TRBD2. Source material: PBMCs. The CDR3 DNA sequence: TGTGCCAGCAGCCCGGGATGGGGGGGGGAGACCCAGTACTTC. Encoded protein: CASSPGWGGETQYF.